A few counts support the clone carrying this T cell receptor beta chain. The antigen is undetermined. The data are from a study of T cells in Graves' hyperthyroidism and ophthalmopathy. General study points: Ophthalmopathy prediction by the model preceded onset by a median roughly 6.3 months. Among clonotypes expanded in thyroid above 0.001, most were also found in blood. Stable hyperthyroidism was separated from ophthalmopathy by a model based on 13 V-J features.

Trimming removed 4 bases from V and 6 bases from J, with 16 bases in between. Germline-derived CDR1 and CDR2 are SGHKS and YYEKEE (reference sequence). The CDR3 consists of 14 residues. Template material for amplifying TCR beta CDR3 regions consisted of RNA transcripts. First-round RT-PCR with HTBI primers amplified the TCR CDR3 region. TCRdb processed the multiplex PCR reads anew with MiXCR; each CDR3 protein has one entry. This table has a few hundred thousand distinct CDR3 sequences, roughly 16% appearing once. The chain employs TRBV5-5 and TRBJ1-1; possible D gene TRBD1, 6 bases. The clonotype comes from a woman aged 40-49 years with Graves' ophthalmopathy. Sequencing was performed on blood. The DNA for the CDR3 is TGTGCCAGCAGCCTAAGCCCCGGGACACCTGAAGCTTTCTTT. Its protein is CASSLSPGTPEAFF.